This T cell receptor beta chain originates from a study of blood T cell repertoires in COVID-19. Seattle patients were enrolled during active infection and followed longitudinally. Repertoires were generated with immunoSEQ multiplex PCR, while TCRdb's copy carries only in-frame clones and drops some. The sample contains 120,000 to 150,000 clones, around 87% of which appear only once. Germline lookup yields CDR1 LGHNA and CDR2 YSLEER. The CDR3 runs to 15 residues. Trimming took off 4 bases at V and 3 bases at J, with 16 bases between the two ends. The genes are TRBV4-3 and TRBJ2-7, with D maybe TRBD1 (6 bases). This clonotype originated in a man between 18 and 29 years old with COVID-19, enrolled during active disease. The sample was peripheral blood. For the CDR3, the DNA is TGCGCCAGCAGCCCCCGGTCAGGGGCGTTCTACGAGCAGTACTTC. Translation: CASSPRSGAFYEQYF.